The rows below give T cell receptor beta chains drawn from one sample of a study of T cell clonotyping in hematopoietic cell transplantation. The repertoire was sequenced with immunoSEQ multiplex PCR; TCRdb's copy has only in-frame clones and lacks some. The data show 15,000 to 20,000 clones, with roughly 80% seen just once and over 15% held by the top ten. Sequenced here: peripheral blood mononuclear cells, sampled before stem cell transplant. Receptor source: a man in his 60s with acute myeloid leukemia. Some clones in this sample may be carry-over from other donors' samples. CDR3s include the opening cysteine and the closing phenylalanine or tryptophan. D genes are given only for firm matches. The size entry is marked missing in some rows and otherwise reads once, few, many or a size class.

TRBV4-3	NA	TRBJ1-2	NA	TGCGCCAGCAGCCAAGATGCTCTCTATGGCTACACCTTC	CASSQDALYGYTF
TRBV11-1	NA	TRBJ2-5	NA	TGTGCCAGCAGCTTAGTAAGGGGTGGGACCCAGTACTTC	CASSLVRGGTQYF
TRBV10-3	NA	TRBJ1-2	NA	TGTGCCATCAGTGGGCAGGGTGGCTACACCTTC	CAISGQGGYTF
TRBV7-2	NA	TRBJ2-2	NA	TGTGCCAGTTTAGGGGAGTACACCGGGGAGCTGTTTTTT	CASLGEYTGELFF
TRBV19	NA	TRBJ2-7	NA	TGTGCCAGTAGCAATTTGGGTGAGTCCTACGAGCAGTACTTC	CASSNLGESYEQYF
TRBV2	TRBD2	TRBJ2-7	NA	TGTGCCAGCAGTGGTGGTTCTAGCGGGTTCTCCTACGAGCAGTACTTC	CASSGGSSGFSYEQYF
TRBV7-6	NA	TRBJ1-2	NA	TGTGCCAGCAGCTTATGGGCCAACTATGGCTACACCTTC	CASSLWANYGYTF
TRBV7-2	NA	TRBJ2-5	NA	TGTGCCAGCAGCCTTTACACCGGGGAGACCCAGTACTTC	CASSLYTGETQYF
TRBV2	NA	TRBJ2-1	NA	TGTGCCAGCAGTGCGGCGGGCTACAATGAGCAGTTCTTC	CASSAAGYNEQFF
TRBV5-4	NA	TRBJ2-2	NA	TGTGCCAGCAGCTCCGGAGGTTGGTCAGGGGAGCTGTTTTTT	CASSSGGWSGELFF
TRBV15	NA	TRBJ1-6	NA	TGTGCCACCAGCAGAAAGGGTTTCTCCTATAATTCACCCCTCCACTTT	CATSRKGFSYNSPLHF
TRBV5-6	TRBD1	TRBJ2-7	few	TGTGCCAGCAGCTTACAGGGGGAACCCTACGAGCAGTACTTC	CASSLQGEPYEQYF
TRBV6-5	NA	TRBJ2-5	NA	TGTGCCAGCAGTTACTCGATGGGCAGTCTGAGGGAGACCCAGTACTTC	CASSYSMGSLRETQYF
TRBV2	NA	TRBJ2-3	NA	TGTGCCAGCAGATGGGGCCGTAGCACAGATACGCAGTATTTT	CASRWGRSTDTQYF
TRBV6-6	NA	TRBJ2-7	few	TGTGCCAGCAGTTACTCTTCCTACGAGCAGTACTTC	CASSYSSYEQYF
TRBV7-9	TRBD1	TRBJ2-7	NA	TGTGCCAGCAGCCTTAGGACAGGGTACGAGCAGTACTTC	CASSLRTGYEQYF
TRBV28	NA	TRBJ1-4	NA	TGCGCCAGCAGTTTAGTGGGGGCGCGGGAAAAACTGTTTTTT	CASSLVGAREKLFF
TRBV27	NA	TRBJ1-2	NA	TGTGCCACTCCAGGACCTGGACAGCGCGATGGCTACACCTTC	CATPGPGQRDGYTF
TRBV11-2	NA	TRBJ2-5	once	TGTGCCAGCAACACCCGCGCGGGTAGCGGACAAGAGACCCAGTACTTC	CASNTRAGSGQETQYF
TRBV27	TRBD1	TRBJ1-6	NA	TGTGCCAGCAGTCCCCGGACAGGGATTAATTCACCCCTCCACTTT	CASSPRTGINSPLHF
TRBV7-2	TRBD1	TRBJ2-4	NA	TGTGCCAGCAGCCAGACAGGGGGGCTAGCCAAAAACATTCAGTACTTC	CASSQTGGLAKNIQYF
TRBV4-3	NA	TRBJ2-5	once	TGCGCCAGCAGCCAAGAAGAGAGAGGGACCCAGTACTTC	CASSQEERGTQYF
TRBV25-1	NA	TRBJ2-3	NA	TGTGCCAGCGCTGGCAGGGTGAGCACAGATACGCAGTATTTT	CASAGRVSTDTQYF
TRBV27	NA	TRBJ1-1	NA	TGTGCCAGCAGTTTATCGGACGGATACACTGAAGCTTTCTTT	CASSLSDGYTEAFF
TRBV6-1	TRBD1	TRBJ2-7	NA	TGTGCCAGCAGTGCGGGGACAGGGACCAACTACTACGAGCAGTACTTC	CASSAGTGTNYYEQYF
TRBV7-9	NA	TRBJ1-4	NA	TGTGCCAGCAGCCCCCCGCGGGGCAGCCAAAGTGGAAAACTGTTTTTT	CASSPPRGSQSGKLFF
TRBV10-1	NA	TRBJ1-5	few	TGCGCCAGCAGTACTAGACAGCCAGGGAATCATCAGCCCCAGCATTTT	CASSTRQPGNHQPQHF
TRBV7-9	NA	TRBJ1-3	NA	TGTGCCAGCAGCATACTTAATTTGAGGGGACACTCTGGAAACACCATATATTTT	CASSILNLRGHSGNTIYF
TRBV5-1	TRBD2	TRBJ2-7	NA	TGCGCCAGCAGCTCGCAGACTAGCGTAGGAGAGCAGTACTTC	CASSSQTSVGEQYF
TRBV28	NA	TRBJ1-5	NA	TGTGCCAGCAGCCCCGACGGCGATTCTAATCAGCCCCAGCATTTT	CASSPDGDSNQPQHF
TRBV25-1	NA	TRBJ2-1	NA	TGTACCAGCAGTACCACAGGGCCTGAGCAGTTCTTC	CTSSTTGPEQFF
TRBV11-2	NA	TRBJ2-7	NA	TGTGCCAGCAGCCCCCGCGAGGGGGGTAGCTACGAGCAGTACTTC	CASSPREGGSYEQYF
TRBV9	TRBD1	TRBJ1-1	few	TGTGCCAGCAGTGTAACCGGGACAGTTCCCACTGAAGCTTTCTTT	CASSVTGTVPTEAFF
TRBV7-9	TRBD1	TRBJ2-7	NA	TGTGCCAGCAGCTTAGTGGGACAGGGCTCCTACGAGCAGTACTTC	CASSLVGQGSYEQYF
TRBV4-2	TRBD1	TRBJ2-7	NA	TGTGCCAGCAGCCAAGTTCAAGTCAGGGGGTCTGGGGAGCAGTACTTC	CASSQVQVRGSGEQYF